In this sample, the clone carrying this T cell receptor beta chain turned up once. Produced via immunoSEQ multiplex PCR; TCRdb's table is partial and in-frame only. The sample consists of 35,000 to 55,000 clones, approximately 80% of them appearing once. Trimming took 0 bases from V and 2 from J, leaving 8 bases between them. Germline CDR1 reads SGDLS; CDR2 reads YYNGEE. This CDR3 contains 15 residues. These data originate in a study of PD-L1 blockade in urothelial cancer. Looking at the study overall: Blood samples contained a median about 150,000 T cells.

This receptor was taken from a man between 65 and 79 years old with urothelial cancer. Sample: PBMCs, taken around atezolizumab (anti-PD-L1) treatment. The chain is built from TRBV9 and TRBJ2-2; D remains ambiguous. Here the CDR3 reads CASSVEHRNTGELFF. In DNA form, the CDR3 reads TGTGCCAGCAGCGTAGAGCACAGAAACACCGGGGAGCTGTTTTTT.